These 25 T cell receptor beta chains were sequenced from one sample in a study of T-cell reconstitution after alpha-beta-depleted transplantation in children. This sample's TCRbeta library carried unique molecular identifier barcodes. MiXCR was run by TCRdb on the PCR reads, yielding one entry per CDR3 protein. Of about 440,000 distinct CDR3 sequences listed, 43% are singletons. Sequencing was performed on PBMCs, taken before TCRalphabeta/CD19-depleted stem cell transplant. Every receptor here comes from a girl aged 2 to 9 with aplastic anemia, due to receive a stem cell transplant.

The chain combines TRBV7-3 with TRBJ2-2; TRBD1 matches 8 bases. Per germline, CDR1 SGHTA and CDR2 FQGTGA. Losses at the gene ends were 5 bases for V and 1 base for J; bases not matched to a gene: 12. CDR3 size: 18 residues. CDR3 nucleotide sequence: TGTGCCAGCAGCATCCGACCCCCAGGGACAGGGAACACCGGGGAGCTGTTTTTT. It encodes CASSIRPPGTGNTGELFF.

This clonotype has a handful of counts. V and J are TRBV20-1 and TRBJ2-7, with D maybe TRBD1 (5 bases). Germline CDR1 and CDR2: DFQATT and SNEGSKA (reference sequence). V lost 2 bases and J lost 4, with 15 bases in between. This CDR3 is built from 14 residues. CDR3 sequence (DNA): TGCAGTGCTAGAATCCTAGGGGTGAAGTACGAGCAGTACTTC. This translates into CSARILGVKYEQYF.

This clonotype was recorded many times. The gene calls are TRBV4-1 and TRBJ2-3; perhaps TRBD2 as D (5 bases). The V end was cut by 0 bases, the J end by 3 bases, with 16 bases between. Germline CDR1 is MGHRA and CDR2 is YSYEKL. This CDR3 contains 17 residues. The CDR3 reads CASSQDSRERGTDTQYF. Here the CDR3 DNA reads TGCGCCAGCAGCCAAGATTCCCGCGAACGGGGTACAGATACGCAGTATTTT.

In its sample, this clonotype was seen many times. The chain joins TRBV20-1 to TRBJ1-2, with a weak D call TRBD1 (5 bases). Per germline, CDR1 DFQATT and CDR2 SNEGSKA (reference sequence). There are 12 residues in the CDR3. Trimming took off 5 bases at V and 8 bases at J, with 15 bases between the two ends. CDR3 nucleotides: TGCAGTGCTCTTCCGGGGGGAAAGGGCTACACCTTC. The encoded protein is CSALPGGKGYTF.

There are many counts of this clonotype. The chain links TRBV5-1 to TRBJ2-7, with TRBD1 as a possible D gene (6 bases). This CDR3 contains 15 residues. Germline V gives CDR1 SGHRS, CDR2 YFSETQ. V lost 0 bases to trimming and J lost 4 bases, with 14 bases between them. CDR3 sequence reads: CASSLEAGVPYEQYF. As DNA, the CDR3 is TGCGCCAGCAGCTTGGAGGCAGGGGTCCCGTACGAGCAGTACTTC.

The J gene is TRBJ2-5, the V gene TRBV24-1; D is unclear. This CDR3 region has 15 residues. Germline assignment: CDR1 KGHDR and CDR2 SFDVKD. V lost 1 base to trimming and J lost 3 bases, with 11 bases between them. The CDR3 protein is CATSDLSLGEETQYF. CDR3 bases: TGTGCCACCAGTGATTTAAGCTTGGGCGAAGAGACCCAGTACTTC.

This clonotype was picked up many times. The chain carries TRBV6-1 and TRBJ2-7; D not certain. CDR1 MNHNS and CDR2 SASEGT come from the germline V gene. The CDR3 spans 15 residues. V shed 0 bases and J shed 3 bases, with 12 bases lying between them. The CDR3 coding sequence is TGTGCCAGCAGTGAAGCGCATGGTCACCTCTACGAGCAGTACTTC. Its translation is CASSEAHGHLYEQYF.

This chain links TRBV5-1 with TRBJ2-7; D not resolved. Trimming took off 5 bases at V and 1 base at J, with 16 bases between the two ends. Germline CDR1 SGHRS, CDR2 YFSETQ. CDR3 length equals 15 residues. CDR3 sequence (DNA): TGCGCCAGCAGGTCTACTTTTACGGAATCCTACGAGCAGTACTTC. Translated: CASRSTFTESYEQYF.

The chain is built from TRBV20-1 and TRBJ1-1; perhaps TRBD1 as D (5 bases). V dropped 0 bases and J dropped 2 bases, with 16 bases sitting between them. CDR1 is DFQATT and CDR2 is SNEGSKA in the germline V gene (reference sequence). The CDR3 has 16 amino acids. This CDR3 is CSARDQGRGKNTEAFF. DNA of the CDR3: TGCAGTGCTAGAGATCAAGGGAGGGGAAAAAACACTGAAGCTTTCTTT.

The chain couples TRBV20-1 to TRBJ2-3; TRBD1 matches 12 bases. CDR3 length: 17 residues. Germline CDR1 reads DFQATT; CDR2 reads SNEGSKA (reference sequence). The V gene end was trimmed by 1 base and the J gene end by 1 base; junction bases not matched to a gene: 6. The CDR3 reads CSARAGTGGGGTDTQYF. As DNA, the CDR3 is TGCAGTGCTAGAGCTGGGACAGGGGGCGGCGGCACAGATACGCAGTATTTT.

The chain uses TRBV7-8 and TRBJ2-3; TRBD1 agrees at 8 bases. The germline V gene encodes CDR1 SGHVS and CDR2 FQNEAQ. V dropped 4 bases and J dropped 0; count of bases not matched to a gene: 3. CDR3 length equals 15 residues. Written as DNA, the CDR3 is TGTGCCAGCAGCTGGACAGGGTTAAGCACAGATACGCAGTATTTT. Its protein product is CASSWTGLSTDTQYF.

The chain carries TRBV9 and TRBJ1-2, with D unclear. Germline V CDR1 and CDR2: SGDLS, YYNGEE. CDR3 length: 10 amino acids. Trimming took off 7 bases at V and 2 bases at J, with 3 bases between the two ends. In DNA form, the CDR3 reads TGTGCCAGCGGAAACTATGGCTACACCTTC. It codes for CASGNYGYTF.

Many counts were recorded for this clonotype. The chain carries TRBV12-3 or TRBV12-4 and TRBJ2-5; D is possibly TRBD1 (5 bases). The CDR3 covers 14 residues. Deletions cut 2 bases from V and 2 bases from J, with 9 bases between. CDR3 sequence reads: CASSLYRPQETQYF. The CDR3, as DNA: TGTGCCAGCAGTTTATACAGGCCACAAGAGACCCAGTACTTC.

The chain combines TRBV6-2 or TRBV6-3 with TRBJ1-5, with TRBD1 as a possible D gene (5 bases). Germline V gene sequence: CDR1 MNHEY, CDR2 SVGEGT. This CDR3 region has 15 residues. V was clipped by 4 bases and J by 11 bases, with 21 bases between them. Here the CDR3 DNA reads TGTGCCAGCAGTTCTACAGGAGCCGGTGTGGTCGCCCAGCATTTT. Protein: CASSSTGAGVVAQHF.

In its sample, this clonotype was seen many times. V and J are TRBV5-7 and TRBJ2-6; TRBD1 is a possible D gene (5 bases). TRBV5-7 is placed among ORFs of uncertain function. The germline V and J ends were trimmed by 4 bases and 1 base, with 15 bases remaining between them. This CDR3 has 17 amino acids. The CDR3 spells CASSVVQGRSGANVLTF. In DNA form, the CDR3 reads TGTGCCAGCAGCGTGGTCCAGGGAAGGTCTGGGGCCAACGTCCTGACTTTC.

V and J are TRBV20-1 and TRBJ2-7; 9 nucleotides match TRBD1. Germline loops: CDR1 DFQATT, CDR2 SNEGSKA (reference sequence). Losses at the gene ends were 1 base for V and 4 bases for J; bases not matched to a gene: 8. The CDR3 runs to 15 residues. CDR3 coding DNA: TGCAGTGCTAGAGTAGTGGGACAGGGCTTTTACGAGCAGTACTTC. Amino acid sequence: CSARVVGQGFYEQYF.

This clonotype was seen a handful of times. Here the CDR3 DNA reads TGCGCCAGCAGCTTGGATTCTAGCGGGAGTTACTACGAGCAGTACTTC. Encoded protein: CASSLDSSGSYYEQYF. The chain uses TRBV5-1 and TRBJ2-7, with 10 bases matching TRBD2. The CDR3 is 16 residues long. With V trimmed by 0 bases and J by 3 bases, 6 bases remained unmatched. Germline V CDR1 and CDR2: SGHRS, YFSETQ.

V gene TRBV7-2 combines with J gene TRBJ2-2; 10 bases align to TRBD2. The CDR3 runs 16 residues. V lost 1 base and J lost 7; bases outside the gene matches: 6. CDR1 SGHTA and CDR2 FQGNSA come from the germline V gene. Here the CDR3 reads CASSLGPAGGGGELFF. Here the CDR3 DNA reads TGTGCCAGCAGCTTAGGTCCAGCGGGAGGGGGCGGGGAGCTGTTTTTT. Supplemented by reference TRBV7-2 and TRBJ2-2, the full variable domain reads GAGVSQSPSNKVTEKGKDVELRCDPISGHTALYWYRQSLGQGLEFLIYFQGNSAPDKSGLPSDRFSAERTGGSVSTLTIQRTQQEDSAVYLCASSLGPAGGGGELFFGEGSRLTVL.

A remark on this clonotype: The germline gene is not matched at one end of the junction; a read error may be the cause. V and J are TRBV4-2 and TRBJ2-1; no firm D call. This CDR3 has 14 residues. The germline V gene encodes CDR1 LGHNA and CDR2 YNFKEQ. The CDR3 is CAISLRYANNEQFF. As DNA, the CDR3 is TGTGCCATCAGCCTTCGGTACGCCAACAATGAGCAGTTCTTC.

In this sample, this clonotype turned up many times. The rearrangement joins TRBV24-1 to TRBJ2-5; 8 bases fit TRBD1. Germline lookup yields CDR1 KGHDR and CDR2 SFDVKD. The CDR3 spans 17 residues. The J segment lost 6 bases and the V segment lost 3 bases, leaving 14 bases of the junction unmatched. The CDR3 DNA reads TGTGCCACCAGTGATGCCCTACAGGGGGTGTCCGGGAAGACCCAGTACTTC. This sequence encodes CATSDALQGVSGKTQYF.

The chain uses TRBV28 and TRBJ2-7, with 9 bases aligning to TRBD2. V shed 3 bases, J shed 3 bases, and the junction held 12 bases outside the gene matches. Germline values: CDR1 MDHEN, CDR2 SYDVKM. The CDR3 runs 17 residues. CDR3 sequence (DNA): TGTGCCAGCAGTTTTGGAGTAGCGGGAGAAGGCGGCTACGAGCAGTACTTC. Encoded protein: CASSFGVAGEGGYEQYF.

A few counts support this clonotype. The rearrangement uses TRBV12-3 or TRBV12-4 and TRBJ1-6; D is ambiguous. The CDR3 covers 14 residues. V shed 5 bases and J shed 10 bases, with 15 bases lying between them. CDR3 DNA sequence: TGTGCCAGCAGTATCAAGGGTAATGGATCACCCCTCCACTTT. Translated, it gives CASSIKGNGSPLHF.

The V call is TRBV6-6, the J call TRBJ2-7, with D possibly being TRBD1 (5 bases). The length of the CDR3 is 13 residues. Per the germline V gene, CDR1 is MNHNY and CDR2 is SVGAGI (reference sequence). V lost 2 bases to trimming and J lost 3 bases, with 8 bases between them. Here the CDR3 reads CASSYTTDYEQYF. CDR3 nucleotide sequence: TGTGCCAGCAGTTACACGACAGACTACGAGCAGTACTTC.

CDR3 bases: TGCAGTGCTTCACCGGGATCCAAGGAGACCCAGTACTTC. Its protein is CSASPGSKETQYF. The chain joins TRBV20-1 to TRBJ2-5, with D possibly matching TRBD2 (5 bases). The germline V gene has CDR1 DFQATT and CDR2 SNEGSKA (reference sequence). The CDR3 is 13 residues long. V was clipped by 5 bases and J by 5 bases, with 15 bases between them.

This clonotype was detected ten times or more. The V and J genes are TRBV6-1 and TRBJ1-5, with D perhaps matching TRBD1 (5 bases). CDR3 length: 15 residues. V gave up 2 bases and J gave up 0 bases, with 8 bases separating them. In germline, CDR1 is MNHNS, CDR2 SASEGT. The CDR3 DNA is TGTGCCAGCAGTGAATCAGGGAATAGCAATCAGCCCCAGCATTTT. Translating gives CASSESGNSNQPQHF.